The entry below gives a single T cell receptor beta chain sequence along with its context. Its matching antigen is unknown. The junction differs from germline at one of its ends, possibly a read error. This record comes from a study of CD8 T cells in ankylosing spondylitis. Scientists made TCR beta libraries using quantitative 5'-RACE with molecular barcodes. TCRdb passed the 5' RACE reads through MiXCR, listing each CDR3 protein once. This table holds some 270,000 distinct CDR3 sequences, about 20% found once. The CDR3 length is 15 residues. Per the germline V gene, CDR1 is LGHNA and CDR2 is YSLEER. General study points: Enrichment of disease-linked clones was reportedly significant in matched ankylosing spondylitis synovial fluid. One TCR beta motif, made up of roughly 8 highly homologous variants, appeared characteristic of ankylosing spondylitis blood.

What was sequenced was blood, either unsorted or a sorted T cell fraction (not recorded which). V and J are TRBV4-3 and TRBJ1-2; D possibly corresponds to TRBD1 (6 bases). This TCR came from a male donor with ankylosing spondylitis or in good health (not recorded which). The chain's CDR3 is CASSQGVGGNYGYPF. DNA of the CDR3: TGCGCCAGCAGCCAAGGGGTAGGGGGGAACTATGGCTACCCCTTC.